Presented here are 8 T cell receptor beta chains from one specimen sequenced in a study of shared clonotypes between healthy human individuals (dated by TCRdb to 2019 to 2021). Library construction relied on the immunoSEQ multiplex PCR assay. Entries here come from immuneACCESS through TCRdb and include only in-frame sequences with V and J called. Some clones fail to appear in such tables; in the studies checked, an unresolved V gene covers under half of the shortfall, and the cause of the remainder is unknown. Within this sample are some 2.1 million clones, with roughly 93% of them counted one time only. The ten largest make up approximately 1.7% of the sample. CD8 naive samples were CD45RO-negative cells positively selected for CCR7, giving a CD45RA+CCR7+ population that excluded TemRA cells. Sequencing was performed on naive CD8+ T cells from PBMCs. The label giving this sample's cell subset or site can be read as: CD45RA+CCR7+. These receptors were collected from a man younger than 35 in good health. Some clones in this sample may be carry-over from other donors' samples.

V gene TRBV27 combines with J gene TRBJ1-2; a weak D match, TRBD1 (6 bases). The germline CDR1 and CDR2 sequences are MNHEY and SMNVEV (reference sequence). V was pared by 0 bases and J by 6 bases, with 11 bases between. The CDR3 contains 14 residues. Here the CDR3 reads CASSLSRGRDGYTF. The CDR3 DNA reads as TGTGCCAGCAGTTTATCCAGGGGACGTGATGGCTACACCTTC.

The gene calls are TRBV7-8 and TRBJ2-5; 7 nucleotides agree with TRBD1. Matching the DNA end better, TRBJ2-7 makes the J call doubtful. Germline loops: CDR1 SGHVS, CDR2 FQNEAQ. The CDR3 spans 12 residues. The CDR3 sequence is CASSFDRDEQYF. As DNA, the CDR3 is TGTGCCAGCAGCTTCGACAGGGACGAGCAGTACTTC.

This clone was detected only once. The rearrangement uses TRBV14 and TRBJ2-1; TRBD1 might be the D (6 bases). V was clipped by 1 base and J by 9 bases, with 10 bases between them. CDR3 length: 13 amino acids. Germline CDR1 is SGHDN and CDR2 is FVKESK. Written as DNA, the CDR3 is TGTGCCAGCAGCCAAGTTGGGGGCGGTGAGCAGTTCTTC. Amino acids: CASSQVGGGEQFF.

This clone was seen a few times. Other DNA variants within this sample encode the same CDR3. In DNA form, the CDR3 reads TGTGCCAGCAGCTTAGCGGTAGATACGCAGTATTTT. This translates into CASSLAVDTQYF. This chain links TRBV7-9 with TRBJ2-3; unclear D gene. Deletions cut 0 bases from V and 5 bases from J, with 3 bases between. Germline V gene lookup returns CDR1 SEHNR and CDR2 FQNEAQ (reference sequence). This CDR3 region has 12 residues. The full variable domain, with the rest looked up from reference TRBV7-9 and TRBJ2-3, is DTGVSQNPRHKITKRGQNVTFRCDPISEHNRLYWYRQTLGQGPEFLTYFQNEAQLEKSRLLSDRFSAERPKGSFSTLEIQRTEQGDSAMYLCASSLAVDTQYFGPGTRLTVL.

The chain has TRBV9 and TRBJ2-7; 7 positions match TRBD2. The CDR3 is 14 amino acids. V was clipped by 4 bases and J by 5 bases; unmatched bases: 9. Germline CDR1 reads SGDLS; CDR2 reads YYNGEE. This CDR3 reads CASSTPGTTNEQYF. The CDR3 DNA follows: TGTGCCAGCAGCACCCCCGGGACTACCAACGAGCAGTACTTC.

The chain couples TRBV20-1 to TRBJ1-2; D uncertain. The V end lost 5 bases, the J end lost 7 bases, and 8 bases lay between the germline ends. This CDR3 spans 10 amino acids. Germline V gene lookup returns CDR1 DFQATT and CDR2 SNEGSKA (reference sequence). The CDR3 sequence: CSAPSFGYTF. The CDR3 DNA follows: TGCAGTGCTCCGTCTTTTGGCTACACCTTC.

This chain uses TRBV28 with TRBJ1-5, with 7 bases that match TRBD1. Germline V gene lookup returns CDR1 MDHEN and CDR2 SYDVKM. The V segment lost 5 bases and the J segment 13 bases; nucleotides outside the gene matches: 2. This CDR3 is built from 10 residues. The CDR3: CASSRGQQHF. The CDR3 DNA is TGTGCCAGCAGTCGGGGACAGCAGCATTTT.

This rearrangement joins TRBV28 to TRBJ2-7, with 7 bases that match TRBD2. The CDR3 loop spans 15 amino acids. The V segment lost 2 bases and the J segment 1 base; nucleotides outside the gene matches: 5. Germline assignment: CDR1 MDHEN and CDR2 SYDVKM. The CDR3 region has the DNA TGTGCCAGCAGTTTAGTGCGGGGGTATTCCTACGAGCAGTACTTC. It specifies CASSLVRGYSYEQYF.